This paragraph covers one TCR beta chain sequence. Its matching antigen is unknown. Regions amplified from RNA transcripts were the TCR beta CDR3 regions. Using the HTBI primer set, a first-round RT-PCR was run on the TCR CDR3. TCRdb re-called the multiplex PCR reads through MiXCR, storing one row per CDR3 protein. Here the sample spans roughly 510,000 distinct CDR3 sequences, around 21% being singletons. The CDR3 runs to 15 residues. The V gene end was trimmed by 6 bases and the J gene end by 0 bases; junction bases not matched to a gene: 5. CDR1 KGHDR and CDR2 SFDVKD come from the germline V gene. Patients were excluded because of uncontrolled infection, other autoimmune disease, pregnancy or lactation. The data derive from a study of T cells in Graves' hyperthyroidism and ophthalmopathy. Study-level information: The initial diagnosis was the point when peripheral blood was collected, ahead of any treatment.

Notes on the study in general: Blood shared most expanded thyroid clonotypes above 0.001.

The sample was blood. The chain carries TRBV24-1 and TRBJ1-1; TRBD1 matches 8 bases. The source is a young man with Graves' hyperthyroidism. This CDR3 reads CATSMTGDLNTEAFF. The DNA for the CDR3 is TGTGCCACCAGTATGACAGGGGACCTGAACACTGAAGCTTTCTTT.